This TCR beta chain was identified in a study of blood T cell repertoires in COVID-19. About the research overall: COVID-19 samples, acute and convalescent, were from the United States, Italy and Spain. Sources were T cells, B-cell-depleted T cells, or PBMCs; the material itself was cDNA or gDNA.

This CDR3 region has 13 residues. V lost 4 bases to trimming and J lost 7 bases; unmatched junction nucleotides: 5. Germline CDR1 reads SGHNT; CDR2 reads YYREEE (reference sequence). As handled by the study authors: Amplification from reference gene primers served as the basis for estimated nucleated cell counts. Generated by immunoSEQ multiplex PCR, the TCRdb table keeps only in-frame clones and is missing some. V, J and clone size reflect that table, while D and trimming were determined from the DNA. This repertoire shows around 110,000 clones, 90% found once; its top ten account for under 2%. Sequenced: peripheral blood. The chain has TRBV5-4 and TRBJ1-1; 9 positions match TRBD1. The receptor was isolated from a human donor with active COVID-19. The donor label of this sample is uncertain. The CDR3 spells CASSLGQGSEAFF. CDR3 sequence (DNA): TGTGCCAGCAGCCTAGGACAGGGGAGTGAAGCTTTCTTT. Full variable domain (remainder filled in from reference TRBV5-4 and TRBJ1-1): ETGVTQSPTHLIKTRGQQVTLRCSSQSGHNTVSWYQQALGQGPQFIFQYYREEENGRGNFPPRFSGLQFPNYSSELNVNALELDDSALYLCASSLGQGSEAFFGQGTRLTVV.